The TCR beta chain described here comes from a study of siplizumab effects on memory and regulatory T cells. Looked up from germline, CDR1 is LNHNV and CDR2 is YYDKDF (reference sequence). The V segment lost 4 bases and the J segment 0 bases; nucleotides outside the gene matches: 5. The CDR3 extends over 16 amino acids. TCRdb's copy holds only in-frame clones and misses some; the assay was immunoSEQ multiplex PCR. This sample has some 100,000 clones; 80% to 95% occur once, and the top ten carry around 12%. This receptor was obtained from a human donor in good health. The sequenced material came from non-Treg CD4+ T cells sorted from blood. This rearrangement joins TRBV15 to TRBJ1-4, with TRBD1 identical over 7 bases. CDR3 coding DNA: TGTGCCACCAGCACCAGACAGGGTGCAACTAATGAAAAACTGTTTTTT. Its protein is CATSTRQGATNEKLFF.